This T cell receptor (beta chain) is from a study of T cells in localized non-small cell lung cancer. General observations from the study: There were a median around 57 of the top 100 tumor clones appearing in adjacent lung. Longer overall survival was linked to higher blood T cell density. Tumor showed lower T cell clonality than uninvolved adjacent lung, where it was highest.

Here immunoSEQ multiplex PCR was the method, and the copy in TCRdb shows in-frame clones only, minus some. The sample shows roughly 50,000 clones, approximately 90% of them seen only once. As to this clone: Its antigen is currently unknown.

The CDR3 is 17 amino acids. Germline loops: CDR1 ENHRY, CDR2 SYGVKD. V lost 2 bases and J lost 2; bases outside the gene matches: 7. This material consisted of peripheral blood, taken before any cancer treatment. The chain is built from TRBV10-3 and TRBJ2-7; TRBD2 aligns across 12 bases. This receptor was obtained from a man aged 35-75 years with stage I lung adenocarcinoma. The CDR3, as DNA: TGTGCCATCAGTGAGAGCGAGGGACTAGCGGGCGCCTACGAGCAGTACTTC. It translates to CAISESEGLAGAYEQYF.